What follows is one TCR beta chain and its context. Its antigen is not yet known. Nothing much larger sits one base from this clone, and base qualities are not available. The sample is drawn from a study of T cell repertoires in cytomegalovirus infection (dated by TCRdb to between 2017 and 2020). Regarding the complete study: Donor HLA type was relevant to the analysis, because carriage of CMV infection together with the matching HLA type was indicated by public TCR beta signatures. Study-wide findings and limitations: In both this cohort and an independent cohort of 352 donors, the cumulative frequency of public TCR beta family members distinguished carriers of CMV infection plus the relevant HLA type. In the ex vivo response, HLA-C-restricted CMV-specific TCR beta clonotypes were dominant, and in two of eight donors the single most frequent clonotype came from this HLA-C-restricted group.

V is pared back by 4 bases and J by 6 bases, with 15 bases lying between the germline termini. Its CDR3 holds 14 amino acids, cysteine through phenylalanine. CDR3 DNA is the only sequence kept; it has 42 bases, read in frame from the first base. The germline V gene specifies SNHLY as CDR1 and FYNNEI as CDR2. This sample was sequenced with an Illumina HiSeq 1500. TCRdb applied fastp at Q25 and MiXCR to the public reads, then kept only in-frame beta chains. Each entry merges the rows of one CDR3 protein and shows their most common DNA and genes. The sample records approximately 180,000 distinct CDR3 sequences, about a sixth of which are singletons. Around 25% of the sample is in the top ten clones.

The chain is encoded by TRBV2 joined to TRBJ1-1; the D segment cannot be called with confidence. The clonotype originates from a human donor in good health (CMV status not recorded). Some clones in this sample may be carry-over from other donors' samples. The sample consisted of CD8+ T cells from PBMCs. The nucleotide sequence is TGTGCCAGCAGTGTCGAAAAATATAACGCTGAAGCTTTCTTT. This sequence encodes CASSVEKYNAEAFF.